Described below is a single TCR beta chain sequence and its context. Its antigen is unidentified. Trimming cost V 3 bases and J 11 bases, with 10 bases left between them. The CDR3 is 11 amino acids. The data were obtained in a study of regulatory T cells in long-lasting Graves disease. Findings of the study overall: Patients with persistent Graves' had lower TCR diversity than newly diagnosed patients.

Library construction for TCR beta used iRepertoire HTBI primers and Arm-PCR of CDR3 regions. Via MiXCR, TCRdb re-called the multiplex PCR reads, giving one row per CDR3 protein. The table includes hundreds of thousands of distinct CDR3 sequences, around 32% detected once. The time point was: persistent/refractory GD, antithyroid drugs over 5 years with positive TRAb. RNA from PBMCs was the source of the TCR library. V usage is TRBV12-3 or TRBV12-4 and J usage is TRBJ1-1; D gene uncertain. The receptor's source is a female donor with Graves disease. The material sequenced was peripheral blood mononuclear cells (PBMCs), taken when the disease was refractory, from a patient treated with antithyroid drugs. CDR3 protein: CASSLGGLAFF. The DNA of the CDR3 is TGTGCCAGCAGTTTGGGCGGGTTGGCTTTCTTT.